The clone carrying this T cell receptor beta chain has just a few counts. Antigen specificity is unknown. Per germline, CDR1 SGHTA and CDR2 FQGTGA. The CDR3 covers 16 residues. Trimming pared 2 bases from V and 4 bases from J, leaving 14 bases between. The record originates from a study of beta chain features in type 1 diabetes. Study conclusions and caveats: PCR could preferentially amplify shorter templates, alike in patients and controls. Among all four CD4+ subsets, Type 1 diabetes patients had TCRB CDR3s that were moderately but significantly shorter. Among type 1 diabetes patients, VDJ junctions had fewer insertions and more deletions.

The authors reverse transcribed all of the isolated RNA, so sequencing captured expressed TCRB transcripts. Clones were read by immunoSEQ multiplex PCR, and TCRdb kept only the in-frame ones, dropping some. The profile shows over 40,000 clones, around 50% of them singletons. Material for sequencing was stem cell memory CD4+ T cells from blood. This receptor was identified in a woman younger than 45 in good health. This chain joins TRBV7-3 and TRBJ2-2; TRBD1 is a possible D gene (6 bases). The CDR3 protein is CASSLLGASGTGELFF. CDR3 DNA sequence: TGTGCCAGCAGCTTATTGGGGGCCTCGGGCACCGGGGAGCTGTTTTTT.